This TCR beta chain is drawn from a study of T cell repertoires in cytomegalovirus infection. Across the whole study: CMV epitopes, recently identified HLA-C-restricted and well-studied HLA-B-restricted, were used. It was the public TCR beta signatures that indicated both CMV infection and matching HLA type.

TCRdb re-called the reads through MiXCR, storing one row per CDR3 protein. The table lists some 270,000 distinct CDR3 sequences, 22% of them singletons. Remarks on this clonotype: Its target is not known.

The CDR3 runs 16 residues. Germline CDR1 KGHDR, CDR2 SFDVKD. V lost 4 bases and J lost 5; bases outside the gene matches: 7. This TCR came from a human donor in good health (CMV status not recorded). Some clones in this sample may be carry-over from other donors' samples. Sequences were derived from cultured PBMCs, sampled from culture after CMV antigen stimulation. The chain links TRBV24-1 to TRBJ2-5; 12 bases map to TRBD2. The DNA for the CDR3 is TGTGCCACCAGTGACGCCGGACTAGCGGGAAGTGAGACCCAGTACTTC. It yields the protein CATSDAGLAGSETQYF.